This T cell receptor (beta chain) was identified in a study of beta chain features in type 1 diabetes. The CDR3 contains 15 residues. V was pared by 5 bases and J by 3 bases, with 16 bases between. CDR1 and CDR2 (germline): MNHNY, SVGAGI (reference sequence). The whole isolated RNA underwent reverse transcription, so sequencing captured expressed TCRB transcripts. Libraries were prepared by immunoSEQ multiplex PCR; TCRdb keeps only in-frame clonotypes and omits some of them. The sample has 810,000 or so clones, about 17% seen once. In this sample, this clone turned up a few times. V gene TRBV6-6 combines with J gene TRBJ2-5, with D possibly TRBD2 on 5 matching bases. Sequenced input: naive CD4+ T cells from blood. The TCR comes from a woman aged 18-29 years in good health. The CDR3 region is CASSEGQWIKETQYF. In DNA form, the CDR3 reads TGTGCCAGCAGTGAGGGCCAGTGGATCAAAGAGACCCAGTACTTC.